A single TCR beta chain is shown here with its context. The target antigen is unknown. The CDR3 consists of 11 residues. Trimming removed 2 bases at V and 4 bases at J, with 3 bases between. The germline gives CDR1 MGHDK, CDR2 SYGVNS. The data were obtained in a study of T cell responses to AZD1222 COVID-19 vaccine. Study-level points and caveats: The study sampled repertoires only after the peak T cell response.

The table came from immunoSEQ multiplex PCR; TCRdb's copy has only in-frame clones and leaves some out. The sample yields about 180,000 clones, 75% to 90% seen once. The starting material was peripheral blood, obtained on day 0 of AZD1222 vaccination. The source is an adult in good health. The chain recombines TRBV25-1 with TRBJ2-7; D unresolved. The DNA of the CDR3 is TGTGCCAGCAGTGAAACGTACGAGCAGTACTTC. It specifies CASSETYEQYF.